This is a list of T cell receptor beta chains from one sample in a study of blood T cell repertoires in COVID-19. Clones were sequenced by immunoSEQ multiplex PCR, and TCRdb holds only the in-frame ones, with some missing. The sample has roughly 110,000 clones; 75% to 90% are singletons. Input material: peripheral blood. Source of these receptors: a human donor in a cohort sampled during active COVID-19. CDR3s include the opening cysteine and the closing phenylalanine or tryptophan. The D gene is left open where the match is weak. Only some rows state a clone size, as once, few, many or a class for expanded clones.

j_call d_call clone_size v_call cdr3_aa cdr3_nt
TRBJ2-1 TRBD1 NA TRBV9 CASSEPTGVPFGYNEQFF TGTGCCAGCAGCGAGCCTACAGGGGTCCCTTTTGGCTACAATGAGCAGTTCTTC
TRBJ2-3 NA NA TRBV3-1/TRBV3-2 CASSQPYGGLTDTQYF TGTGCCAGCAGCCAACCCTACGGGGGGCTGACAGATACGCAGTATTTT
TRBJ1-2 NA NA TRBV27 CASGYVRGGYTF TGTGCCAGCGGATACGTCAGGGGAGGCTACACCTTC
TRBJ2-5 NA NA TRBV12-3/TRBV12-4 CASSFGEVATQYF TGTGCCAGCAGTTTCGGGGAGGTCGCGACCCAGTACTTC
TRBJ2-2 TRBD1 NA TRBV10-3 CAITRQGWDGELFF TGTGCCATCACCCGACAGGGGTGGGACGGGGAGCTGTTTTTT
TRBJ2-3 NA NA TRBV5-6 CASSLGAASRIDTQYF TGTGCCAGCAGCTTGGGAGCGGCCTCTAGGATAGATACGCAGTATTTT
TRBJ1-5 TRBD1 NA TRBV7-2 CASSLGQGYQPQHF TGTGCCAGCAGCTTAGGACAGGGATATCAGCCCCAGCATTTT
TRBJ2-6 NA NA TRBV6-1 CASSEERGTGANVLTF TGTGCCAGCAGTGAAGAGAGGGGGACCGGGGCCAACGTCCTGACTTTC
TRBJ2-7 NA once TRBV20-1 CSASGAGGQYF TGCAGTGCTAGCGGGGCCGGGGGGCAGTACTTC
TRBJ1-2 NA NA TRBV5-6 CASSPGSLRGYTF TGTGCCAGCAGCCCCGGGAGCCTTAGGGGCTACACCTTC
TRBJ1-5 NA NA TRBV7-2 CASSSSGLNQPQHF TGTGCCAGCAGCTCGTCCGGACTCAATCAGCCCCAGCATTTT
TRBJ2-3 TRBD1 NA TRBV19 CASSIEDRARSYF TGTGCCAGTAGTATAGAGGACAGGGCCCGTTCGTATTTT
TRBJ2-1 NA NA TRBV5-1 CASSLRTDYNEQFF TGCGCCAGCAGCCTCCGGACAGACTACAATGAGCAGTTCTTC
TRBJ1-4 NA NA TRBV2 CASSDQGLTEKLFF TGTGCCAGCAGTGACCAGGGGCTAACTGAAAAACTGTTTTTT
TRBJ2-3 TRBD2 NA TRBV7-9 CASRAGGSTDTQYF TGTGCCAGCAGAGCGGGGGGATCCACAGATACGCAGTATTTT
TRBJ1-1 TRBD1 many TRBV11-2 CASSTPGGVENTEAFF TGTGCCAGCAGCACCCCAGGGGGCGTCGAGAACACTGAAGCTTTCTTT
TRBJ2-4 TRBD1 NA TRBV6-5 CASSTPQGLSQTQYF TGTGCCAGCAGCACTCCACAGGGGCTCAGTCAAACTCAGTACTTC
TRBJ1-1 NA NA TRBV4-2 CASSQTVNTEAFF TGTGCCAGCAGCCAAACGGTGAACACTGAAGCTTTCTTT
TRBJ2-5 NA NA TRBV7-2 CASSHPGGPSQETQYF TGTGCCAGCAGCCACCCCGGGGGACCCAGCCAAGAGACCCAGTACTTC
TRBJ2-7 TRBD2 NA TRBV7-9 CASSLTGTSGPLEQYF TGTGCCAGCAGCCTAACCGGGACTAGCGGGCCGCTCGAGCAGTACTTC
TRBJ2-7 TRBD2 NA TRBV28 CASRGTKTYEQYF TGTGCCAGCAGAGGGACTAAAACCTACGAGCAGTACTTC
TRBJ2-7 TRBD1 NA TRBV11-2 CASSWGQGGNYEQYF TGTGCCAGCAGTTGGGGACAGGGGGGTAACTACGAGCAGTACTTC
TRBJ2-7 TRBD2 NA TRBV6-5 CASSYGLAATYEQYF TGTGCCAGCAGTTACGGGCTAGCGGCCACCTACGAGCAGTACTTC
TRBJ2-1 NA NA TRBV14 CASSQRKQVFNEQFF TGTGCCAGCAGCCAAAGGAAACAGGTGTTCAATGAGCAGTTCTTC
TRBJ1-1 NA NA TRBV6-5 CASSWPLGEAFF TGTGCCAGCAGCTGGCCTCTAGGTGAAGCTTTCTTT